This is a list of T cell receptor beta chains from one sample in a study of blood T cells in healthy people across ages. TCRdb reanalysed the 5' RACE reads using MiXCR and keeps one entry per CDR3 protein. The sample yields about 1.8 million distinct CDR3 sequences, around 48% seen once. The sequenced material came from blood. These receptors all stem from a woman aged 35 to 49 in good health. The CDR3 runs from the conserved cysteine through the conserved F or W. The D gene is left open where the match is weak. Not all rows give a size; the values are once, few, many and, for expanded clones, a class.

v_call	clone_size	j_call	d_call	cdr3_aa	cdr3_nt
TRBV5-1	.	TRBJ2-5	TRBD2	CASSLRLAGNNEQYF	TGCGCCAGCAGCTTAAGACTAGCGGGGAACAATGAGCAGTACTTC
TRBV2	few	TRBJ2-5	.	CASSEAVTSRQETQYF	TGTGCCAGCAGTGAAGCGGTCACTAGCCGACAAGAGACCCAGTACTTC
TRBV18	.	TRBJ2-1	TRBD1	CAGSPPQGVGEQFF	TGTGCCGGCTCACCACCCCAGGGGGTGGGTGAGCAGTTCTTC
TRBV6-5	.	TRBJ2-5	.	CASSYAASQETQYF	TGTGCCAGCAGTTACGCAGCTTCCCAAGAGACCCAGTACTTC
TRBV7-2	many	TRBJ2-3	TRBD1	CASSPGGSDTQYF	TGTGCCAGCAGTCCAGGGGGATCAGATACGCAGTATTTT
TRBV27	.	TRBJ2-7	.	CASSLWLGNYEQYF	TGTGCCAGCAGTTTATGGCTGGGAAACTACGAGCAGTACTTC
TRBV20-1	.	TRBJ2-1	TRBD2	CSPPTSGGAPYNEQFF	TGCAGTCCTCCTACTAGCGGGGGGGCCCCCTACAATGAGCAGTTCTTC
TRBV6-1	.	TRBJ2-7	TRBD1	CASSWDRTSYNEQYF	TGTGCCAGCAGTTGGGACAGGACCTCCTACAATGAGCAGTACTTC
TRBV29-1	many	TRBJ2-6	.	CSVDGASGANVLTF	TGCAGCGTTGATGGGGCGTCTGGGGCCAACGTCCTGACTTTC
TRBV20-1	.	TRBJ2-3	.	CSAKTGWDTDMLYF	TGCAGTGCTAAGACTGGGTGGGACACAGATATGCTGTATTTT
TRBV4-2	.	TRBJ1-5	.	CASSQGEGQPQHF	TGTGCCAGCAGCCAAGGGGAGGGACAGCCCCAGCATTTT
TRBV25-1	.	TRBJ1-5	.	CASSDLQGNRKAYQPQHF	TGTGCCAGCAGTGATCTTCAGGGTAATAGAAAAGCATATCAGCCCCAGCATTTT
TRBV7-3	few	TRBJ2-3	.	CASSYEQSGQFGLDTQYF	TGTGCCAGCAGCTACGAACAAAGTGGACAGTTTGGGTTAGATACGCAGTATTTT
TRBV7-2	few	TRBJ2-7	.	CASSSNLAVEQYF	TGTGCCAGCAGCTCAAATTTAGCGGTTGAGCAGTACTTC
TRBV11-1	.	TRBJ2-1	TRBD1	CASSRLGTGVLYNEQFF	TGTGCCAGCAGCCGGTTGGGGACAGGGGTTCTCTACAATGAGCAGTTCTTC
TRBV20-1	once	TRBJ2-7	.	CSARVPGTNNEQYF	TGCAGTGCTAGAGTCCCCGGAACTAACAATGAGCAGTACTTC
TRBV4-3	.	TRBJ1-5	.	CASSRDPGASQPQHF	TGCGCCAGCAGCCGAGACCCGGGGGCGAGTCAGCCCCAGCATTTT
TRBV4-2	.	TRBJ2-7	TRBD2	CASSQDIWASGGSSYEQYF	TGTGCCAGCAGCCAAGATATATGGGCTAGCGGGGGTTCCTCCTACGAGCAGTACTTC
TRBV6-2/TRBV6-3	.	TRBJ1-2	TRBD1	CAGRTTGRYGYTF	TGTGCCGGCAGGACGACAGGGCGCTATGGCTACACCTTC
TRBV6-2/TRBV6-3	.	TRBJ2-1	.	CASSYLRGAGEQFF	TGTGCCAGCAGTTACCTCCGGGGGGCCGGGGAGCAGTTCTTC
TRBV27	.	TRBJ1-1	.	CASSLDGSGLRNTEAFF	TGTGCCAGCAGTTTAGACGGGAGTGGACTTAGGAACACTGAAGCTTTCTTT
TRBV25-1	.	TRBJ1-4	.	CASSELGGPTNEKLFF	TGTGCCAGCAGTGAATTGGGGGGGCCGACTAATGAAAAACTGTTTTTT
TRBV13	.	TRBJ2-3	.	CASSFLYSDTQYF	TGTGCCAGCAGCTTTCTCTATTCGGATACGCAGTATTTT
TRBV27	few	TRBJ2-1	.	CASSPYEGNEQFF	TGTGCCAGCAGTCCCTATGAAGGCAATGAGCAGTTCTTC
TRBV6-2/TRBV6-3	.	TRBJ2-3	.	CASSLYSRTDTQYF	TGTGCCAGCAGCCTTTACAGTCGCACAGATACGCAGTATTTT
TRBV6-2/TRBV6-3	.	TRBJ1-1	.	CASSYPQVNTEAFF	TGTGCCAGCAGTTACCCTCAAGTGAACACTGAAGCTTTCTTT
TRBV6-1	once	TRBJ2-7	TRBD1	CASSALRGQNYEQYF	TGTGCCAGCAGTGCACTTAGGGGACAGAACTACGAGCAGTACTTC
TRBV7-9	.	TRBJ1-4	TRBD1	CASSPRRGPTNEKLFF	TGTGCCAGCAGCCCGAGGAGGGGGCCAACTAATGAAAAACTGTTTTTT
TRBV28	.	TRBJ2-5	.	CASSTGSRGSETQYF	TGTGCCAGCAGTACCGGGTCCCGAGGCTCAGAGACCCAGTACTTC
TRBV20-1	few	TRBJ2-1	.	CSAKGPIGNNEQFF	TGCAGTGCTAAGGGCCCCATAGGAAACAATGAGCAGTTCTTC
TRBV10-3	.	TRBJ1-5	.	CAIKAEGRVNQSQHF	TGTGCCATCAAGGCAGAGGGCCGCGTCAATCAGTCCCAGCATTTT
TRBV4-3	.	TRBJ2-5	.	CASSQEEQGSVYLETQYF	TGCGCCAGCAGCCAAGAGGAACAGGGTTCGGTATATTTGGAGACCCAGTACTTC
TRBV6-1	.	TRBJ2-3	TRBD2	CASSQALAGGDWDTQYF	TGTGCCAGCAGTCAAGCCCTAGCGGGGGGGGACTGGGATACGCAGTATTTT
TRBV20-1	.	TRBJ2-7	TRBD2	CSARGRGGKYEQYF	TGCAGTGCTAGAGGGCGGGGGGGCAAGTACGAGCAGTACTTC
TRBV7-2	.	TRBJ2-3	.	CASSSGRPDTQYF	TGTGCCAGCAGCTCTGGTCGCCCAGATACGCAGTATTTT
TRBV13	.	TRBJ1-4	.	CASTKSEGSNEKLFF	TGTGCCAGCACCAAAAGCGAGGGATCGAATGAAAAACTGTTTTTT
TRBV20-1	few	TRBJ1-2	.	CSAKAGSGYGYTF	TGCAGTGCTAAAGCAGGGTCCGGCTATGGCTACACCTTC
TRBV12-3/TRBV12-4	.	TRBJ2-3	TRBD2	CASSRGGEDTQYF	TGTGCCAGCAGCCGCGGGGGGGAAGATACGCAGTATTTT
TRBV20-1	few	TRBJ2-1	TRBD2	CSLQPPGLVTLYNEQFF	TGCAGTCTCCAACCTCCGGGACTAGTTACCTTATACAATGAGCAGTTCTTC
TRBV11-2	.	TRBJ2-7	TRBD1	CASSLEGQIYEQYF	TGTGCCAGCAGCTTAGAGGGACAGATCTACGAGCAGTACTTC